The clone carrying this T cell receptor (beta chain) was seen at least ten times. Its antigen remains unidentified. TCRdb independently ran MiXCR on the 5' RACE reads; one entry per CDR3 protein. The sample has approximately 220,000 distinct CDR3 sequences; approximately 7.9% are singletons. This specimen comes from a study of identical twins. Overall study findings and caveats: The study found weaker excess twin sharing in beta out-of-frame sequences. Beta clonotypes that were abundant in cord blood contained fewer insertions, a pattern absent from memory repertoires.

Germline V gene data show CDR1 as SGHRS and CDR2 as YFSETQ. V was cut by 2 bases and J by 4 bases, with 9 bases left in between. The CDR3 has 14 residues. No donor was unhealthy or non-Caucasian. These same data were also listed under a study on yellow fever vaccine responses in identical twins.

The rearrangement joins TRBV5-1 to TRBJ1-4; no firm D call. The sample taken for sequencing was CD8+ T cells sorted from blood. The clonotype originates from a woman between 18 and 29 years old in good health. The CDR3 spells CASSLPGSNEKLFF. For the CDR3, the DNA is TGCGCCAGCAGCTTACCAGGAAGTAATGAAAAACTGTTTTTT.